Below, 7 T cell receptor beta chains from the same sample are listed, as sequenced in a study of T cell responses to AZD1222 COVID-19 vaccine. Method: immunoSEQ multiplex PCR; TCRdb's copy keeps in-frame clones and lacks some. The table includes 100,000 or so clones, roughly 90% detected once. The source was peripheral blood, collected on day 0 of AZD1222 vaccination. Receptor source: an adult in good health.

This CDR3 is CASSPGLAGFPDTQYF. The CDR3 bases are TGTGCCAGCAGCCCAGGACTAGCGGGTTTTCCAGATACGCAGTATTTT. The chain links TRBV11-1 to TRBJ2-3, with 11 bases aligning to TRBD2. V trimming: 5 bases; J trimming: 4 bases; junction bases outside the gene matches: 8. The CDR3 has 16 amino acids. CDR1 is SGHAT and CDR2 is FQDESV in the germline V gene (reference sequence).

The table lists this clone with a count of one. The chain uses TRBV6-1 and TRBJ1-2, with a weak D call TRBD1 (6 bases). The CDR3 runs to 15 residues. Trimming cost V 1 base and J 0 bases, with 9 bases left between them. The germline CDR1 and CDR2 sequences are MNHNS and SASEGT. The CDR3 loop reads CASSEGQVANYGYTF. In DNA form, the CDR3 reads TGTGCCAGCAGTGAAGGACAGGTTGCTAACTATGGCTACACCTTC.

V is TRBV11-3 and J is TRBJ2-4, with a tentative D call TRBD1 (6 bases). CDR1 SGHNT and CDR2 YENEEA come from the germline V gene. The CDR3 length is 12 residues. Trimming stripped 5 bases from V and 8 bases from J, with 10 bases between. The CDR3 nucleotides read TGTGCCAGCAGCAGACACAGGGACATTCAGTACTTC. Translation: CASSRHRDIQYF.

V gene TRBV29-1 combines with J gene TRBJ2-1; possibly TRBD1 for D (5 bases). Trimming removed 4 bases at V and 4 bases at J, with 14 bases between. CDR3 length: 14 residues. From germline, CDR1 is SQVTM and CDR2 ANQGSEA. The CDR3 is CSVVTPRGYNEQFF. The CDR3 nucleotides are TGCAGCGTTGTCACCCCTAGGGGTTACAATGAGCAGTTCTTC.

The rearrangement joins TRBV20-1 to TRBJ1-5; D might be TRBD1 (5 bases). Germline CDR1 DFQATT, CDR2 SNEGSKA (reference sequence). The CDR3 is 11 amino acids. Trimming pared 3 bases from V and 14 bases from J, leaving 14 bases between. Written as DNA, the CDR3 is TGCAGTGCTAGGGACGTGAGGGACGAGCATTTT. Its translation: CSARDVRDEHF.

This clone was detected only a few times. The chain employs TRBV4-1 and TRBJ1-4; 8 positions match TRBD1. Germline CDR1 MGHRA, CDR2 YSYEKL. The CDR3 loop spans 18 amino acids. With V trimmed by 0 bases and J by 8 bases, 14 bases remained unmatched. The CDR3 region is CASSQEGGTGRVGEKLFF. The CDR3 nucleotides are TGCGCCAGCAGCCAAGAGGGAGGGACAGGCCGGGTCGGGGAAAAACTGTTTTTT.

V usage is TRBV3-1 (or the pseudogene TRBV3-2) and J usage is TRBJ1-1; D unclear. Deletions cut 0 bases from V and 10 bases from J, with 24 bases between. The CDR3 consists of 17 residues. CDR1 and CDR2 from the germline V gene are LGHDT and YNNKEL (reference sequence). The CDR3 is CASSQELGGGRVLGAFF. CDR3 in DNA: TGTGCCAGCAGCCAAGAACTGGGCGGTGGGCGCGTTCTCGGAGCTTTCTTT.